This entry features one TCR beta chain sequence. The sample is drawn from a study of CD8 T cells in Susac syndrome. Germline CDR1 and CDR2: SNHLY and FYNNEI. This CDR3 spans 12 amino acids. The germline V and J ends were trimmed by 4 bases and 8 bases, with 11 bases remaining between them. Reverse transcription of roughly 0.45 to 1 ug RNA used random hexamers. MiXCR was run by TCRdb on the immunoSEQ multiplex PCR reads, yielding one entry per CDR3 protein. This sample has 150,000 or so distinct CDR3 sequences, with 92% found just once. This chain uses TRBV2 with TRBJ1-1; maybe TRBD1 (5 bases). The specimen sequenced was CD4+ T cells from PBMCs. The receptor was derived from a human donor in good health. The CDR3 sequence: CASSVSGTEAFF. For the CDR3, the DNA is TGTGCCAGCAGTGTCTCGGGGACCGAAGCTTTCTTT.